This T cell receptor beta chain was observed in a study of T cell repertoires in cytomegalovirus infection. The CDR3 is 16 residues long. V dropped 5 bases and J dropped 0; count of bases not matched to a gene: 5. Remarks on this clonotype: Antigen unknown.

TCRdb redid the calling of the reads with MiXCR, one entry per CDR3 protein. The sample includes approximately 220,000 distinct CDR3 sequences, about 39% seen only once; the top ten take around 64%. V is TRBV12-3 or TRBV12-4 and J is TRBJ2-1, with 9 bases identical to TRBD2. Material: CD8+ T cells from cultured PBMCs, obtained from culture after CMV antigen stimulation. The clonotype comes from a human donor in good health (CMV status not recorded). Some clones in this sample may be carry-over from other donors' samples. CDR3 coding DNA: TGTGCCAGCAGTCTAATAGCGGGGGCCTCCTACAATGAGCAGTTCTTC. It specifies CASSLIAGASYNEQFF.